The T cell receptor (beta chain) described here comes from a study of blood T cells in healthy people across ages. The CDR3 spans 15 residues. Germline loops: CDR1 LNHNV, CDR2 YYDKDF (reference sequence). V dropped 5 bases and J dropped 7; count of bases not matched to a gene: 6. This clonotype was picked up many times. Alongside a J-beta primer mix, a sample-barcoded 5' primer served in a second PCR lasting roughly 7 to 11 cycles. TCRdb reanalysed the 5' RACE reads using MiXCR and keeps one entry per CDR3 protein. The sample carries about 1.7 million distinct CDR3 sequences, 28% recorded once. The source material was blood. This sequence was found in a woman in her thirties in good health. The chain combines TRBV15 with TRBJ1-6; 9 bases match TRBD1. The CDR3 loop is CATSRTGTGNSPLHF. CDR3 coding DNA: TGTGCCACCAGCCGAACGGGGACAGGGAATTCACCCCTCCACTTT.